Listed below are T cell receptor beta chains from one sample, sequenced in a study of Ad26.COV2.S vaccination and SARS-CoV-2 variants. TCRdb keeps only in-frame clones here, not all; method: immunoSEQ multiplex PCR. This sample has about 480,000 clones; around 88% occur once, and the top ten carry 9.5% to 15%. The specimen comprised peripheral blood, sampled in a trial of Ad26.COV2.S vaccine versus placebo. The source is a person between 18 and 65 years old who received the Ad26.COV2.S COVID-19 vaccine or a placebo. CDR3s include the opening cysteine and the closing phenylalanine or tryptophan. The D gene is left open where the match is weak. Rows may omit the clone size; those that give it use once, few, many or a size class.

V	size	D	J	CDR3	DNA
TRBV24-1	.	TRBD1	TRBJ2-5	CATSDPDRGRQETQYF	TGTGCCACCAGTGACCCGGACAGGGGGCGGCAAGAGACCCAGTACTTC
TRBV7-9	.	.	TRBJ1-2	CASHKDGLGGYTF	TGTGCCAGCCACAAGGATGGGTTGGGAGGCTACACCTTC
TRBV7-8	few	.	TRBJ1-3	CASGQLSGNTIYF	TGTGCTTCGGGACAACTCTCTGGAAACACCATATATTTT
TRBV28	.	.	TRBJ1-5	CASSFDQPQHF	TGTGCCAGCAGTTTCGATCAGCCCCAGCATTTT
TRBV10-3	.	TRBD1	TRBJ2-3	CAISESTRQGAHLF	TGTGCCATCAGTGAGTCGACTCGACAGGGCGCGCACCTTTTT
TRBV9	.	TRBD2	TRBJ2-1	CASSVEGGLAAAYNEQFF	TGTGCCAGCAGCGTAGAGGGGGGACTAGCCGCCGCCTACAATGAGCAGTTCTTC
TRBV6-5	.	.	TRBJ2-7	CASSQPSSYEQYF	TGTGCCAGCAGTCAACCATCATCCTACGAGCAGTACTTC
TRBV28	.	TRBD1	TRBJ1-6	CASRLPRDRSMAPLHF	TGTGCCAGCAGACTTCCCCGGGACAGGAGTATGGCACCCCTCCACTTT
TRBV4-2	.	.	TRBJ2-2	CASSKEGNTGELFF	TGTGCCAGCAGCAAGGAGGGCAACACCGGGGAGCTGTTTTTT
TRBV5-1	.	TRBD2	TRBJ2-7	CASSLRTSGSSPYEQYF	TGCGCCAGCAGCTTGAGGACTAGCGGGAGTTCCCCCTACGAGCAGTACTTC
TRBV11-2	.	.	TRBJ1-5	CASSLDSGRGQPQHF	TGTGCCAGCAGCTTAGATAGTGGTAGGGGGCAGCCCCAGCATTTT
TRBV7-8	.	.	TRBJ1-1	CASSPQGLDTEAFF	TGTGCCAGCAGCCCCCAGGGTCTGGACACTGAAGCTTTCTTT
TRBV5-4	.	.	TRBJ2-5	CASSFGSARETQYF	TGTGCCAGCAGCTTCGGCAGCGCCAGAGAGACCCAGTACTTC
TRBV11-2	.	.	TRBJ2-2	CASSSASTGELFF	TGTGCCAGCAGCTCCGCAAGCACCGGGGAGCTGTTTTTT
TRBV4-3	.	.	TRBJ2-7	CASSQGLAPYEQYF	TGCGCCAGCAGCCAAGGTCTAGCGCCCTACGAGCAGTACTTC
TRBV7-2	few	.	TRBJ1-1	CASSSIPLNTEAFF	TGTGCCAGCAGCTCCATTCCTTTGAACACTGAAGCTTTCTTT
TRBV7-8	.	TRBD2	TRBJ2-1	CASSFPTRGLAGTGTYNEQFF	TGTGCCAGCAGCTTTCCCACCCGGGGACTAGCGGGCACTGGTACCTACAATGAGCAGTTCTTC
TRBV28	once	TRBD1	TRBJ2-5	CASSLDRTGGQETQYF	TGTGCCAGCAGTTTAGATCGGACAGGGGGTCAAGAGACCCAGTACTTC
TRBV27	.	.	TRBJ1-2	CASSGLGGGYTF	TGTGCCAGCAGTGGACTGGGCGGTGGCTACACCTTC
TRBV24-1	.	.	TRBJ1-1	CATSDSTGSAEAFF	TGTGCCACCAGTGATTCCACAGGGAGCGCTGAAGCTTTCTTT
TRBV15	.	.	TRBJ1-3	CATSRDRGAGNTIYF	TGTGCCACCAGCAGAGATCGGGGTGCTGGAAACACCATATATTTT
TRBV2	few	.	TRBJ1-1	CARRENQNTEAFF	TGTGCCAGAAGGGAGAATCAGAACACTGAAGCTTTCTTT
TRBV29-1	.	TRBD2	TRBJ2-3	CSASGGRGSGRAGTDTQYF	TGCAGCGCGAGCGGGGGGCGAGGTAGCGGGAGGGCCGGAACAGATACGCAGTATTTT
TRBV9	.	.	TRBJ1-1	CASSVGMDTEAFF	TGTGCCAGCAGCGTAGGGATGGACACTGAAGCTTTCTTT
TRBV30	.	.	TRBJ2-7	CAYVEGWGIYEQYF	TGTGCCTACGTTGAGGGATGGGGAATTTACGAGCAGTACTTC
TRBV2	.	.	TRBJ1-4	CASRQQTATNEKLFF	TGTGCCAGCAGGCAACAGACAGCAACTAATGAAAAACTGTTTTTT
TRBV13	once	TRBD2	TRBJ2-1	CASSLVLAGAYNEQFF	TGTGCCAGCAGCTTAGTGCTCGCGGGAGCCTACAATGAGCAGTTCTTC
TRBV7-9	.	.	TRBJ1-1	CASSVSRANTEAFF	TGTGCCAGCAGCGTCAGTAGGGCCAACACTGAAGCTTTCTTT
TRBV18	.	.	TRBJ2-1	CASSRSWVDNEQFF	TGTGCCAGCTCACGATCTTGGGTGGACAATGAGCAGTTCTTC
TRBV28	.	.	TRBJ1-2	CASKGPPPNYGYTF	TGTGCCAGTAAAGGGCCCCCCCCTAACTATGGCTACACCTTC
TRBV6-5	.	.	TRBJ2-3	CASSYSIVGNTQYF	TGTGCCAGCAGTTACTCGATAGTTGGGAATACGCAGTATTTT
TRBV29-1	.	.	TRBJ1-1	CSAMPEAFF	TGCAGCGCCATGCCTGAAGCTTTCTTT
TRBV3-1/TRBV3-2	.	.	TRBJ2-2	CASSQYTGTTGELFF	TGTGCCAGCAGCCAGTATACCGGGACTACCGGGGAGCTGTTTTTT
TRBV10-3	.	.	TRBJ2-7	CAISFSGYEQYF	TGTGCCATCAGTTTTAGCGGCTACGAGCAGTACTTC
TRBV28	few	.	TRBJ2-5	CASSLQGWETQYF	TGTGCCAGCAGTTTACAGGGGTGGGAGACCCAGTACTTC
TRBV11-3	.	.	TRBJ2-1	CASSLDLQGDEQFF	TGTGCCAGCAGCTTAGATTTGCAGGGCGATGAGCAGTTCTTC
TRBV3-1/TRBV3-2	.	.	TRBJ2-2	CASSQIGFLGGELFF	TGTGCCAGCAGCCAAATTGGGTTTCTAGGCGGGGAGCTGTTTTTT
TRBV28	few	.	TRBJ1-2	CASAGSYGYTF	TGTGCCAGCGCAGGGTCCTATGGCTACACCTTC
TRBV10-3	.	.	TRBJ1-3	CAIRGGRSSGNTIYF	TGTGCCATCAGGGGTGGACGGAGCTCTGGAAACACCATATATTTT
TRBV27	.	.	TRBJ1-2	CASSPRLSSVYGYTF	TGTGCCAGCAGTCCGCGCTTGTCGAGTGTCTATGGCTACACCTTC
TRBV2	.	TRBD2	TRBJ2-7	CASTGRGLDEQYF	TGTGCCAGCACCGGGAGGGGCTTGGACGAGCAGTACTTC
TRBV18	.	.	TRBJ2-5	CASALRETQYF	TGTGCCAGCGCCCTAAGGGAGACCCAGTACTTC
TRBV7-9	.	TRBD2	TRBJ2-7	CASTSGASGVYEQYF	TGTGCCAGCACCTCGGGGGCTAGCGGGGTCTACGAGCAGTACTTC
TRBV5-1	.	.	TRBJ2-7	CASSLNELYEQYF	TGCGCCAGCAGCTTGAATGAACTCTACGAGCAGTACTTC
TRBV4-3	.	TRBD1	TRBJ2-3	CASSQESGGVSTDTQYF	TGCGCCAGCAGCCAAGAGTCAGGGGGCGTGAGCACAGATACGCAGTATTTT
TRBV7-9	once	.	TRBJ2-1	CASSFPVLEQFF	TGTGCCAGCAGCTTCCCCGTTCTAGAGCAGTTCTTC
TRBV2	once	.	TRBJ1-4	CASTWGAFNEKLFF	TGTGCCAGCACGTGGGGGGCCTTCAATGAAAAACTGTTTTTT
TRBV2	.	.	TRBJ2-1	CASSVQGIYNEQFF	TGTGCCAGCAGCGTCCAGGGGATCTACAATGAGCAGTTCTTC
TRBV5-4	.	TRBD1	TRBJ2-2	CASSPDPGTANTGELFF	TGTGCCAGCAGTCCCGACCCCGGGACAGCGAACACCGGGGAGCTGTTTTTT
TRBV9	.	.	TRBJ2-3	CASSAGTHPPYF	TGTGCCAGCAGCGCGGGGACCCATCCGCCGTATTTT
TRBV4-2	.	.	TRBJ2-7	CASSPRDAYEQYF	TGTGCCAGCAGCCCCCGGGATGCCTACGAGCAGTACTTC
TRBV5-1	.	TRBD1	TRBJ1-4	CASSPTGVEKLFF	TGCGCCAGCAGCCCTACAGGGGTAGAAAAACTGTTTTTT
TRBV29-1	.	TRBD1	TRBJ1-2	CSVSRDRAYGYTF	TGCAGCGTTTCGAGGGACAGGGCCTATGGCTACACCTTC
TRBV27	.	.	TRBJ1-1	CASSTSQGRDYTEAFF	TGTGCCAGCAGTACCTCCCAGGGACGGGATTACACTGAAGCTTTCTTT
TRBV14	.	TRBD2	TRBJ2-3	CASSQDRLAGGPLDTQYF	TGTGCCAGCAGCCAAGATCGACTAGCGGGAGGGCCTCTGGATACGCAGTATTTT
TRBV27	.	.	TRBJ1-2	CASSLSAGGYGYTF	TGTGCCAGCAGTTTATCGGCCGGGGGCTATGGCTACACCTTC